Presented here are 32 T cell receptor beta chains from one specimen sequenced in a study of a mutant IDH1 vaccine in newly diagnosed glioma. Method: immunoSEQ multiplex PCR; TCRdb's copy keeps in-frame clones and lacks some. The table includes 90,000 to 100,000 clones, 70% to 90% detected once. Time point: baseline, week 1 (first vaccination visit). Treatment denoted: pre-vaccination baseline after standard-of-care therapy. Here the sequenced sample was PBMCs, taken from a glioma patient treated with radiotherapy, temozolomide or both. These receptor sequences come from a woman in her 50s with glioma.

V is TRBV6-6 and J is TRBJ2-7; D not certain. V was cut by 5 bases and J by 3 bases, with 14 bases left in between. From germline, CDR1 is MNHNY and CDR2 SVGAGI (reference sequence). The CDR3 spans 14 residues. The CDR3: CASSITLSLYEQYF. CDR3 sequence (DNA): TGTGCCAGCAGTATTACGCTTAGCCTCTACGAGCAGTACTTC.

This clone was seen once. The chain joins TRBV6-5 to TRBJ1-4, with TRBD1 as a possible D gene (6 bases). V dropped 6 bases and J dropped 4 bases, with 15 bases sitting between them. The length of the CDR3 is 15 residues. The V gene's germline CDR1 is MNHEY and CDR2 SVGAGI. For the CDR3, the DNA is TGTGCCAGCAGGGGGACCAGGGGAGTTAATGAAAAACTGTTTTTT. It codes for CASRGTRGVNEKLFF.

The V call is TRBV28, the J call TRBJ2-3, with D uncertain. Germline CDR1 and CDR2: MDHEN and SYDVKM. Trimming stripped 3 bases from V and 6 bases from J, with 4 bases between. The CDR3 is 11 amino acids. The CDR3 coding sequence is TGTGCCAGCAGTTTCGCGGATACGCAGTATTTT. It encodes CASSFADTQYF.

As DNA, the CDR3 is TGTGCCAGCGTGGGCGGGGCCAACGTCCTGACTTTC. It is translated as CASVGGANVLTF. V and J are TRBV9 and TRBJ2-6; D is undetermined. This CDR3 region has 12 residues. CDR1 SGDLS and CDR2 YYNGEE come from the germline V gene. Trimming pared 7 bases from V and 4 bases from J, leaving 6 bases between.

This clone was seen once. The gene calls are TRBV10-2 and TRBJ2-3; TRBD2 agrees at 15 bases. Losses at the gene ends were 8 bases for V and 6 bases for J; bases not matched to a gene: 9. Germline lookup yields CDR1 WSHSY and CDR2 SAAADI. The CDR3 runs 16 residues. In DNA form, the CDR3 reads TGCGCCAGCCCTTTGGGACTAGCGGGAGGAGGGGATACGCAGTATTTT. This gives the protein CASPLGLAGGGDTQYF.

This sequence joins TRBV27 and TRBJ1-2, with a possible D match to TRBD1 (5 bases). The CDR3 loop spans 13 amino acids. The germline CDR1 and CDR2 sequences are MNHEY and SMNVEV (reference sequence). Trimming pared 2 bases from V and 7 bases from J, leaving 11 bases between. This chain's CDR3 is CASSLERGGGYTF. Here the CDR3 DNA reads TGTGCCAGCAGTTTAGAGAGGGGAGGTGGCTACACCTTC.

The V gene is TRBV30, the J gene TRBJ2-6; D is undetermined. V lost 8 bases to trimming and J lost 0 bases, with 2 bases between them. The germline gives CDR1 GTSNPN, CDR2 SVGIG (reference sequence). CDR3 length: 11 amino acids. The CDR3 here is CATSGANVLTF. The CDR3 region has the DNA TGTGCCACCTCTGGGGCCAACGTCCTGACTTTC.

This chain connects TRBV11-2 to TRBJ1-1; 8 bases fit TRBD1. CDR1 is SGHAT and CDR2 is FQNNGV in the germline V gene. This CDR3 has 17 amino acids. V shed 6 bases, J shed 1 base, and the junction held 13 bases outside the gene matches. The CDR3 loop is CASSSRQGSLSNTEAFF. The CDR3 coding sequence is TGTGCCAGCAGTTCAAGACAGGGGTCCTTATCGAACACTGAAGCTTTCTTT.

The rearrangement joins TRBV18 to TRBJ1-5, with 8 nucleotides matching TRBD1. Trimming cost V 3 bases and J 7 bases; bases outside gene matches: 5. This CDR3 is built from 14 residues. Germline V gives CDR1 KGHSH, CDR2 LQKENI. CDR3 residues: CASSPQGAEQPQHF. For the CDR3, the DNA is TGTGCCAGCTCACCTCAGGGGGCGGAACAGCCCCAGCATTTT.

V is TRBV27 and J is TRBJ2-2, with 8 bases lining up with TRBD2. The CDR3 loop spans 14 amino acids. The V gene end was trimmed by 5 bases and the J gene end by 6 bases; junction bases not matched to a gene: 5. The V gene's germline CDR1 is MNHEY and CDR2 SMNVEV (reference sequence). The CDR3, as DNA: TGTGCCAGCAGTCGCCTAGCGGGTCCCGGGGAGCTGTTTTTT. Translation: CASSRLAGPGELFF.

The CDR3 bases are TGCGCCAGCAGCCAAGAAGGGGCGGGGAGGGACTCCGAGCAGTACTTC. This gives the protein CASSQEGAGRDSEQYF. The V gene is TRBV4-1, the J gene TRBJ2-5; 7 nucleotides align to TRBD2. The J call may be in error: the DNA end matches TRBJ2-7 better. Germline V gene sequence: CDR1 MGHRA, CDR2 YSYEKL. This CDR3 has 16 amino acids.

The V and J genes are TRBV7-2 and TRBJ1-6; 8 positions agree with TRBD1. This CDR3 contains 12 residues. V was pared by 5 bases and J by 11 bases, with 2 bases of the junction left unmatched. Germline CDR1 is SGHTA and CDR2 is FQGNSA. As DNA, the CDR3 is TGTGCCAGCAGCCCACAGGGGGCACCCCTCCACTTT. Translation gives CASSPQGAPLHF.

As DNA, the CDR3 is TGTGCCATCAGCGCCGGGGCCCCTATGGATACGCAGTATTTT. As protein: CAISAGAPMDTQYF. The chain links TRBV10-3 to TRBJ2-3; D may correspond to TRBD1 or TRBD2 (5 bases each). Deletions cut 6 bases from V and 6 bases from J, with 16 bases between. The germline V gene encodes CDR1 ENHRY and CDR2 SYGVKD. The CDR3 spans 14 residues.

The gene calls are TRBV7-9 and TRBJ2-1, with D perhaps TRBD2 (6 bases). The length of the CDR3 is 14 residues. With 5 bases removed from V and 7 bases from J, the gap between germline ends came to 15 bases. Per germline, CDR1 SEHNR and CDR2 FQNEAQ (reference sequence). The CDR3 region has the DNA TGTGCCAGCAGCCAGACGGGGGTCGTGAATGAGCAGTTCTTC. Amino acids: CASSQTGVVNEQFF.

The V gene is TRBV7-9, the J gene TRBJ2-5; TRBD1 is a possible D gene (6 bases). Germline V gene data show CDR1 as SEHNR and CDR2 as FQNEAQ (reference sequence). The CDR3 consists of 12 residues. V lost 5 bases to trimming and J lost 5 bases, with 9 bases between them. The CDR3 region is CASSLQGETQYF. CDR3 nucleotides: TGTGCCAGCAGCCTCCAGGGGGAGACCCAGTACTTC.

The rearrangement uses TRBV28 and TRBJ2-6; the D is unclear. This CDR3 is built from 15 residues. Germline CDR1 is MDHEN and CDR2 is SYDVKM. V was pared by 3 bases and J by 0 bases, with 6 bases between. The DNA for the CDR3 is TGTGCCAGCAGTTTGACAACCTCTGGGGCCAACGTCCTGACTTTC. It yields the protein CASSLTTSGANVLTF.

V is TRBV28 and J is TRBJ2-7, with D possibly matching TRBD1 (7 bases). V dropped 5 bases and J dropped 3 bases, with 17 bases sitting between them. Germline values: CDR1 MDHEN, CDR2 SYDVKM. This CDR3 contains 15 residues. CDR3 residues: CASSPRRRGRYEQYF. The CDR3 DNA is TGTGCCAGCAGTCCGAGGAGGAGGGGGCGCTACGAGCAGTACTTC.

V is TRBV28 and J is TRBJ2-7, with TRBD1 matching 8 bases. CDR1 and CDR2 from the germline V gene are MDHEN and SYDVKM. CDR3 length: 12 amino acids. V shed 3 bases, J shed 6 bases, and the junction held 1 base outside the gene matches. CDR3 region: CASSLTGVEQYF. CDR3 DNA: TGTGCCAGCAGTTTGACAGGGGTCGAGCAGTACTTC. The full variable domain, rest sourced from reference TRBV28 and TRBJ2-7, is DVKVTQSSRYLVKRTGEKVFLECVQDMDHENMFWYRQDPGLGLRLIYFSYDVKMKEKGDIPEGYSVSREKKERFSLILESASTNQTSMYLCASSLTGVEQYFGPGTRLTVT.

This clone has only one observation. The chain couples TRBV6-1 to TRBJ1-2; D is unresolved. The CDR3 length is 14 residues. CDR1 and CDR2 from the germline V gene are MNHNS and SASEGT. V lost 1 base and J lost 3, with 9 bases in between. Written as DNA, the CDR3 is TGTGCCAGCAGTGAAGAACATATCGACTATGGCTACACCTTC. Protein product: CASSEEHIDYGYTF.

V gene TRBV10-3 combines with J gene TRBJ1-1; D possibly corresponds to TRBD1 (6 bases). The CDR3 spans 14 residues. The germline gives CDR1 ENHRY, CDR2 SYGVKD. Trimming left V 0 bases short and J 4 bases short, with 9 bases between. The CDR3 DNA reads as TGTGCCATCAGTGAGTCGAGGGGGAGCACTGAAGCTTTCTTT. This encodes CAISESRGSTEAFF.

The chain couples TRBV6-5 to TRBJ2-1; TRBD1 or TRBD2 may be the D gene (5 bases each). V lost 2 bases and J 1 base, leaving 9 bases between the germline ends. This CDR3 comprises 15 residues. From germline, CDR1 is MNHEY and CDR2 SVGAGI. CDR3 protein: CASSYGTSSYNEQFF. CDR3 DNA sequence: TGTGCCAGCAGTTACGGGACCTCATCCTACAATGAGCAGTTCTTC.

As DNA, the CDR3 is TGCGCCAGCAGCCAAGATCGGGTTTTCGGACTAACCCAGTACTTC. Translating gives CASSQDRVFGLTQYF. This sequence joins TRBV4-1 and TRBJ2-5, with a tentative D call TRBD2 (6 bases). The V end lost 0 bases, the J end lost 8 bases, and 16 bases lay between the germline ends. Germline lookup yields CDR1 MGHRA and CDR2 YSYEKL. The length of the CDR3 is 15 residues.

This rearrangement joins TRBV27 to TRBJ2-1; D might be TRBD2 (6 bases). Germline CDR1 is MNHEY and CDR2 is SMNVEV (reference sequence). This CDR3 has 16 residues. V was shortened by 7 bases and J by 1 base, with 17 bases between the two germline ends. The CDR3 DNA is TGTGCCAGCACCTCCGGTGGGGCGGGATCCTACAATGAGCAGTTCTTC. Protein: CASTSGGAGSYNEQFF.

This chain uses TRBV6-5 with TRBJ2-3; 7 nucleotides line up with TRBD2. With 0 bases clipped from V and 2 bases from J, the junction kept 5 bases outside the gene matches. CDR1 is MNHEY, CDR2 SVGAGI, per germline. CDR3 size: 16 residues. CDR3 region: CASSYSALAVTDTQYF. The DNA for the CDR3 is TGTGCCAGCAGTTACTCGGCCCTAGCGGTCACAGATACGCAGTATTTT.

The V and J genes are TRBV18 and TRBJ2-2; D may match TRBD1 or TRBD2 (5 bases each). CDR3 length: 15 amino acids. Germline loops: CDR1 KGHSH, CDR2 LQKENI. V was pared by 4 bases and J by 10 bases, with 19 bases between. This CDR3 is CASSLTGGAWEELFF. The CDR3 region has the DNA TGTGCCAGCTCACTCACAGGAGGTGCGTGGGAGGAGCTGTTTTTT.

The rearrangement links TRBV7-9 to TRBJ2-5, with D possibly TRBD1 on 6 matching bases. The CDR3 consists of 13 residues. Germline V gene data show CDR1 as SEHNR and CDR2 as FQNEAQ (reference sequence). Trimming removed 2 bases at V and 3 bases at J, with 7 bases between. The CDR3 loop reads CASSLNREETQYF. Here the CDR3 DNA reads TGTGCCAGCAGCTTAAACAGGGAAGAGACCCAGTACTTC.

The V and J genes are TRBV10-3 and TRBJ2-3; D is perhaps TRBD2 (6 bases). CDR1 and CDR2 (germline): ENHRY, SYGVKD. The CDR3 sequence is 15 residues long. Trimming removed 8 bases from V and 0 bases from J, with 15 bases in between. The CDR3 reads CAIQIRGGSTDTQYF. DNA for the CDR3: TGTGCCATCCAGATTCGTGGGGGGAGCACAGATACGCAGTATTTT.

The chain links TRBV9 to TRBJ1-6; TRBD1 aligns across 7 bases. With V trimmed by 5 bases and J by 6 bases, 11 bases remained unmatched. This CDR3 spans 16 amino acids. The germline CDR1 and CDR2 sequences are SGDLS and YYNGEE. The CDR3 sequence: CASSHRQGEGNSPLHF. The DNA for the CDR3 is TGTGCCAGCAGTCACCGACAGGGCGAAGGTAATTCACCCCTCCACTTT.

The rearrangement joins TRBV27 to TRBJ2-5, with 13 bases that match TRBD2. Germline V lookup: CDR1 MNHEY, CDR2 SMNVEV (reference sequence). Trimming removed 5 bases from V and 2 bases from J; junction bases left unmatched: 8. CDR3 length: 17 residues. CDR3 nucleotides: TGTGCCAGCAGTCGAATCCCGGGACTAGCGGGACAAGAGACCCAGTACTTC. Its protein is CASSRIPGLAGQETQYF.

This chain joins TRBV4-1 and TRBJ2-5, with 8 bases fitting TRBD1. The germline V gene encodes CDR1 MGHRA and CDR2 YSYEKL. The CDR3 length is 14 residues. V was pared by 3 bases and J by 3 bases, with 3 bases of the junction left unmatched. This chain's CDR3 is CASSQGQVKETQYF. The CDR3 DNA follows: TGCGCCAGCAGCCAGGGACAGGTCAAAGAGACCCAGTACTTC.

V and J are TRBV11-2 and TRBJ2-5, with D perhaps TRBD2 (6 bases). Trimming removed 5 bases from V and 7 bases from J, with 26 bases in between. Germline V lookup: CDR1 SGHAT, CDR2 FQNNGV. The CDR3 spans 17 residues. This chain's CDR3 is CASSRGRGGHLQVTQYF. The CDR3 DNA reads as TGTGCCAGCAGCCGCGGGCGGGGAGGACACTTGCAGGTGACCCAGTACTTC.

CDR3 in amino acids: CASMTMTRKDTQYF. In nucleotides, the CDR3 is TGTGCCAGCATGACCATGACCCGGAAGGATACGCAGTATTTT. V and J are TRBV27 and TRBJ2-3; D not resolved. This CDR3 contains 14 residues. The V end lost 7 bases, the J end lost 6 bases, and 17 bases lay between the germline ends. Germline assignment: CDR1 MNHEY and CDR2 SMNVEV (reference sequence).